These T cell receptor beta chains were read from a single sample in a study of cytomegalovirus exposure and HLA in healthy donors. Using immunoSEQ multiplex PCR, the repertoire was profiled, and TCRdb retains in-frame clones only, with some absent. This table holds some 150,000 clones, about 80% found once. The sequenced sample was PBMCs. The receptors originated from a woman between 50 and 59 years old in good health and CMV-seropositive. CDR3s include the opening cysteine and the closing phenylalanine or tryptophan. A D gene is named only where the DNA matches it firmly. Size tells how often a clone was seen (once, few, many) or the class of an expanded clone, and some rows leave it out.

length	size	V	J	D	DNA	CDR3
15	.	TRBV11-2	TRBJ2-2	.	TGTGCCAGCAGCTTAGACCCAGGTGGCTCCGGGGAGCTGTTTTTT	CASSLDPGGSGELFF
14	.	TRBV7-9	TRBJ2-3	.	TGTGCCAGCAGCTTGAGCGCAGGGGCAGATACGCAGTATTTT	CASSLSAGADTQYF
16	.	TRBV18	TRBJ2-7	.	TGTGCCAGCTCACCCCTCGGCCCTGGGGCCAACTACGAGCAGTACTTC	CASSPLGPGANYEQYF
15	.	TRBV5-1	TRBJ1-1	TRBD1	TGCGCCAGCAGCTACGGGGACAGGGAGTACGCTGAAGCTTTCTTT	CASSYGDREYAEAFF
14	.	TRBV5-1	TRBJ2-7	TRBD1	TGCGCCAGCAGCCCACAGGGGGGATCGAACGAGCAGTACTTC	CASSPQGGSNEQYF
18	.	TRBV4-3	TRBJ2-6	.	TGCGCCAGCTCCCGACAGGTACTAGGGAGCTCTGGGGCCAACGTCCTGACTTTC	CASSRQVLGSSGANVLTF
18	.	TRBV6-1	TRBJ2-2	TRBD2	TGTGCCAGCAGTGAATTGCCGCCTAGCGGGGGAAACACCGGGGAGCTGTTTTTT	CASSELPPSGGNTGELFF
15	once	TRBV27	TRBJ1-3	.	TGTGCCAGCAGTTTTCGGGCAGGGACTGGAAACACCATATATTTT	CASSFRAGTGNTIYF
15	.	TRBV13	TRBJ2-3	.	TGTGCCAGCAGCTTCTGGGGAGGTGGCACAGATACGCAGTATTTT	CASSFWGGGTDTQYF
16	.	TRBV19	TRBJ1-4	TRBD1	TGTGCCAGTAGTATCCACCGGGACAGGGCTAATGAAAAACTGTTTTTT	CASSIHRDRANEKLFF
16	.	TRBV7-2	TRBJ2-1	.	TGTGCCAGCAGCTCACCACAGGGGGGGCCCTACAATGAGCAGTTCTTC	CASSSPQGGPYNEQFF
14	.	TRBV4-1	TRBJ1-2	.	TGCGCCAGCAGCCAAGAGGGTGGGGCCAATGGCTACACCTTC	CASSQEGGANGYTF
15	.	TRBV25-1	TRBJ1-5	TRBD1	TGTGCCAGCAGTGAATCGGGACAGGGGAATCAGCCCCAGCATTTT	CASSESGQGNQPQHF
13	.	TRBV6-1	TRBJ2-7	TRBD2	TGTGCCAGCAAGTTGACTAGCCTTAGCGAGCAGTACTTC	CASKLTSLSEQYF
17	.	TRBV5-4	TRBJ1-2	TRBD1	TGTGCCAGCAGCCGACCGGGACAGGGGGTGAGGGATTATGGCTACACCTTC	CASSRPGQGVRDYGYTF
17	.	TRBV5-1	TRBJ2-1	.	TGCGCCAGCAGCTTGGAGCTAGCGAATCCTATGGGCAATGAGCAGTTCTTC	CASSLELANPMGNEQFF
15	.	TRBV4-1	TRBJ1-2	.	TGCGCCAGCAGCCAAACGTCAGGGAATAACTATGGCTACACCTTC	CASSQTSGNNYGYTF
16	.	TRBV27	TRBJ1-5	.	TGTGCCAGCAGTTTAATGGGGGGATATAGCAATCAGCCCCAGCATTTT	CASSLMGGYSNQPQHF
12	.	TRBV5-1	TRBJ2-2	TRBD1	TGCGCCAGCCGGGGACAGACCGGGGAGCTGTTTTTT	CASRGQTGELFF
14	.	TRBV27	TRBJ1-6	.	TGTGCCAGCAGTTTTCGACTTTATAATTCACCCCTCCACTTT	CASSFRLYNSPLHF